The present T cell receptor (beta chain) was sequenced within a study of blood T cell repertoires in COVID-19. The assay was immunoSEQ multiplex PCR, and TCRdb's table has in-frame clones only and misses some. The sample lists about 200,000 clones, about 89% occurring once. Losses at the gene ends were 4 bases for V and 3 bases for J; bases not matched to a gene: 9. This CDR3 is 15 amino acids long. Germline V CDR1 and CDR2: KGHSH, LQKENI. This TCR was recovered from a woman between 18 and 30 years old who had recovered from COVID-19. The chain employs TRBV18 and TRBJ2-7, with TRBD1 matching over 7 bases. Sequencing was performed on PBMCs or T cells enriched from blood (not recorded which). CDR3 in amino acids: CASSRQGWGDYEQYF. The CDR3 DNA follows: TGTGCCAGCTCACGACAGGGATGGGGTGACTACGAGCAGTACTTC.